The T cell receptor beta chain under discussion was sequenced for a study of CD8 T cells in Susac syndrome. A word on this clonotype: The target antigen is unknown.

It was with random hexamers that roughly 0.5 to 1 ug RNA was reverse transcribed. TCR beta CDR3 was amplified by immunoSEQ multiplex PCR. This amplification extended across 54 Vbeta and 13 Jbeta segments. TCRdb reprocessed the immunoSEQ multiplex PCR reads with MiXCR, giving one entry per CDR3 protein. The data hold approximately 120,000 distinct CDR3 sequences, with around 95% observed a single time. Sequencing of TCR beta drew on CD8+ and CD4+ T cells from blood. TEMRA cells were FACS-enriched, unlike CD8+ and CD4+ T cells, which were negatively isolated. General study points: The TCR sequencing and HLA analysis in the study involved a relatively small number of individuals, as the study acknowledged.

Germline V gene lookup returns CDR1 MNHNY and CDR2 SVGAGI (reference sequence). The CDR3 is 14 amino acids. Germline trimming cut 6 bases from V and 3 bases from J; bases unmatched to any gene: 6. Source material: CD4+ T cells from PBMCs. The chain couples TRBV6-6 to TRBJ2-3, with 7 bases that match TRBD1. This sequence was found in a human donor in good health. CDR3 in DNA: TGTGCCAGCAGCCTACAGGGGTTAACAGATACGCAGTATTTT. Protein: CASSLQGLTDTQYF.